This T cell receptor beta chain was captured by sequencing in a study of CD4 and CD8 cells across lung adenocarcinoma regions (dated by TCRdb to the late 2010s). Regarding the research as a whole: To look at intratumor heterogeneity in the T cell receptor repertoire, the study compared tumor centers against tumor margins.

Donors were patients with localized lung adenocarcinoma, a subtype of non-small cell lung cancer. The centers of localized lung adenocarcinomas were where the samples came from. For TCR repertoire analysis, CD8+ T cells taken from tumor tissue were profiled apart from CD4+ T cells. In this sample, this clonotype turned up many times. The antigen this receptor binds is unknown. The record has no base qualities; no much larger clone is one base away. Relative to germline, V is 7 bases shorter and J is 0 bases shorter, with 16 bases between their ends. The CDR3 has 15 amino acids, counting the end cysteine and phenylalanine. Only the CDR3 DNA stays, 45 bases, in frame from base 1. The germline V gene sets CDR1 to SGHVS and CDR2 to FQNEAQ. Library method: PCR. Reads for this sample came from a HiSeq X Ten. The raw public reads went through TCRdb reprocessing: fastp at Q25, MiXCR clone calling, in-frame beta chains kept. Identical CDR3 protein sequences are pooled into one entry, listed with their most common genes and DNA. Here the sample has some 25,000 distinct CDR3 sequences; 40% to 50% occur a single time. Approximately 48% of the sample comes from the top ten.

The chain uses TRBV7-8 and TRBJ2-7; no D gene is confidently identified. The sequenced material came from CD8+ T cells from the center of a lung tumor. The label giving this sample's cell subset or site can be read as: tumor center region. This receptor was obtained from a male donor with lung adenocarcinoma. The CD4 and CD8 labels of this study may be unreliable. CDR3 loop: CASTHQTYSSYEQYF. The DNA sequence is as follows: TGTGCCAGCACCCACCAGACGTACAGCTCCTACGAGCAGTACTTC.